This T cell receptor beta chain emerged from a study of cytomegalovirus exposure and HLA in healthy donors. A note on this clone: Its matching antigen is unknown.

Study-wide points: The study put some 150 TCR beta chains on its list as cytomegalovirus-associated. First-cohort TCR clusters tended to co-occur in the roughly 130 validation repertoires, a later analysis found. Among the CMV-associated chains, three were confirmed in vitro as specific for CMV antigens.

The study drew the donors from its roughly 120-subject validation cohort, separate from the roughly 700-subject first cohort. The V segment lost 7 bases and the J segment 3 bases; nucleotides outside the gene matches: 13. The CDR3 is made up of 16 amino acids. Germline CDR1 LNHDA, CDR2 SQIVND (reference sequence). Only in-frame clones appear in the TCRdb table, and some are missing; sequencing was by immunoSEQ multiplex PCR. The top ten clones hold under 3% of a sample with under 150,000 clones, roughly nine tenths of them seen once. The V call is TRBV19, the J call TRBJ2-3; 7 nucleotides agree with TRBD2. The source of this sequence is a man younger than 30 in good health and CMV-seronegative. The sample was PBMCs. The CDR3 region has the DNA TGTGCCAGTACCCCCACTGGCGGGGGAAAAACAGATACGCAGTATTTT. Translated, it gives CASTPTGGGKTDTQYF.